This note documents a single TCR beta chain sequence. Its specificity is unknown. Sequencing relied on immunoSEQ assay v3.0, run at survey level. Method: immunoSEQ multiplex PCR; TCRdb's copy keeps in-frame clones and lacks some. The sample has 24,000 or so clones; over 70% are singletons. This record belongs to a study of long-term antiretroviral therapy in people with HIV. With 4 bases clipped from V and 5 bases from J, the junction kept 1 base outside the gene matches. Germline loops: CDR1 LNHDA, CDR2 SQIVND (reference sequence). This CDR3 is built from 13 residues. Study-level results: Diversity remained lower than transplant donor controls, even though it increased after ART.

The chain employs TRBV19 and TRBJ1-2, with 10 bases fitting TRBD1. The receptor was isolated from a man aged 25-45 years with HIV. Material: unsorted PBMCs, obtained about 4.3 years after starting antiretroviral therapy. CDR3 sequence reads: CASSRGQGYGYTF. CDR3 DNA: TGTGCCAGTAGTAGGGGACAGGGGTATGGCTACACCTTC.